This TCR beta chain originates from a study of blood T cell repertoires in COVID-19. Study-level information: T cells, B-cell-depleted T cells, or PBMCs supplied cDNA or gDNA.

Sequencing was performed with immunoSEQ multiplex PCR; in TCRdb, only in-frame clones are kept and a portion is missing. Among roughly 180,000 clones, about 88% were seen once, and the ten largest hold about 2%. This CDR3 has 14 residues. The V gene's germline CDR1 is DFQATT and CDR2 SNEGSKA (reference sequence). V shed 3 bases, J shed 3 bases, and the junction held 5 bases outside the gene matches. Only one count was recorded for this clone. Sequenced sample: peripheral blood. This chain links TRBV20-1 with TRBJ2-7; 10 nucleotides match TRBD2. The clonotype was recovered from a man between 65 and 80 years old with active or convalescent COVID-19. In nucleotides, the CDR3 is TGCAGTGCTAGTAAGCCTAGCGGGAGCTACGAGCAGTACTTC. As protein: CSASKPSGSYEQYF.